This TCR beta chain was sequenced for a study of blood T cells in healthy people across ages. Study observations and caveats: In older individuals, TCR beta diversity per million T cells was lower, falling roughly linearly with age.

The total RNA that was extracted per sample amounted to at least 6 micrograms. This clonotype was detected ten times or more. Its antigen remains unknown. Germline CDR1 and CDR2: SGHRS and YFSETQ. This CDR3 contains 11 residues. Trimming stripped 2 bases from V and 14 bases from J, with 11 bases between. It was with a sample-barcoded 5' primer and a J-beta primer mix that a second PCR of roughly 7 to 11 cycles was run. Sequencing yielded, for each sample, at least 3 million paired-end reads carrying CDR3. TCRdb re-derived calls from the 5' RACE reads in MiXCR, one entry per CDR3 protein. The table has 650,000 to 700,000 distinct CDR3 sequences, around 52% seen once.

Sequencing was carried out using blood. The sequence was collected from a woman of 80 years or more in good health. The chain joins TRBV5-1 to TRBJ2-1, with TRBD1 as a possible D gene (5 bases). The CDR3 protein is CASSFDDREFF. CDR3 nucleotides: TGCGCCAGCAGCTTTGACGACAGAGAGTTCTTC.